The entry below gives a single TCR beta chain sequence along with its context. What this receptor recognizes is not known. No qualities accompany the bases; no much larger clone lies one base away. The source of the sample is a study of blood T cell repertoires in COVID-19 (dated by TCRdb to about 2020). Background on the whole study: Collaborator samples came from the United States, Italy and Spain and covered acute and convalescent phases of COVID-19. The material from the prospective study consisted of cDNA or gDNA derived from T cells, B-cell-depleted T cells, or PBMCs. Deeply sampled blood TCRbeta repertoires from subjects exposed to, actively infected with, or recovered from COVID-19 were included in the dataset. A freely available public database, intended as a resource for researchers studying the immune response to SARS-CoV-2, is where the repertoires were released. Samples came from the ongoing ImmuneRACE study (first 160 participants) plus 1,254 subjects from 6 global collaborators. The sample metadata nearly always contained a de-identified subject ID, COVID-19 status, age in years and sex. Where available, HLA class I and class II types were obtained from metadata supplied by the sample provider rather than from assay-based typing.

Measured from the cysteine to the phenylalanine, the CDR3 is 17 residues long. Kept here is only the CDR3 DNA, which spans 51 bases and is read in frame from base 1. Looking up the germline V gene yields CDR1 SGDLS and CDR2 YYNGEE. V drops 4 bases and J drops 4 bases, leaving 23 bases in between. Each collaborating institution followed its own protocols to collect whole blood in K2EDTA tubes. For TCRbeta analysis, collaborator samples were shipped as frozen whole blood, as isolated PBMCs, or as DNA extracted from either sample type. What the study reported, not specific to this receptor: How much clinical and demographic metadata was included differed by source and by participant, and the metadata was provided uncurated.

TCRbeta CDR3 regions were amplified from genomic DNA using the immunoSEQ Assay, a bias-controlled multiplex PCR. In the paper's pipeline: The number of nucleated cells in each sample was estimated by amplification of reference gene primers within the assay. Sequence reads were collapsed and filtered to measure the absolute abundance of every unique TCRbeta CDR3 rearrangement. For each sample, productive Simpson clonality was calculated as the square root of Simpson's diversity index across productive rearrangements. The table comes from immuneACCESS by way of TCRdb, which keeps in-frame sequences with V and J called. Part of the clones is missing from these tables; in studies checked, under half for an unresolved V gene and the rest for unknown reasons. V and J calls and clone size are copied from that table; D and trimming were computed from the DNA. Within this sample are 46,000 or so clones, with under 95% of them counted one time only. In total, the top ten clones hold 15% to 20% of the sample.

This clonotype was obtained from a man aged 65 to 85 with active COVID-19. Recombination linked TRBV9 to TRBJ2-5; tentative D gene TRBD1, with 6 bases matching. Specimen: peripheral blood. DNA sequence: TGTGCCAGCAGCTACCCTGTGGCGGCTGGGGGCTTAGAGACCCAGTACTTC. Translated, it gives CASSYPVAAGGLETQYF.